The rows below give T cell receptor delta chains drawn from one sample of a study of gamma-delta T cells after stem cell transplantation. TCRdb reanalyzed the RT-PCR reads using CATT. The table lists thousands of delta-chain clones, less than 15% of them singletons, with approximately 6% in the top ten. Sequenced sample: gamma-delta T cells. The receptors here all came from a human donor. It is not recorded whose cells these are; they may come from a transplant donor. Both conserved end residues are trimmed from each CDR3. A D gene is named only where the DNA matches it firmly.

d_call: -
v_call: TRDV2
cdr3_aa: ACGGVLPYTDKLI

d_call: TRDD3
v_call: TRDV3
cdr3_aa: AYSRRGISGAQLF

d_call: TRDD3
v_call: TRDV1
cdr3_aa: SGLLGDTGVDTDKLI

d_call: -
v_call: TRDV1
cdr3_aa: ALGEQPWAGLGPDKLI

d_call: TRDD3
v_call: TRDV3
cdr3_aa: ALCRGGDAADKLI

d_call: TRDD3
v_call: TRDV3
cdr3_aa: ALSAGSTGGYSATADKLI

d_call: -
v_call: TRDV1
cdr3_aa: ALGVRVPRTVRYGADKLI

d_call: TRDD3
v_call: TRDV3
cdr3_aa: ALPPPSLGDTNTDKLI

d_call: -
v_call: TRDV1
cdr3_aa: ALGKARPSWGLGGLYTDKLI

d_call: -
v_call: TRDV1
cdr3_aa: ALGEARPYLDRGTDKLI

d_call: -
v_call: TRDV1
cdr3_aa: ALGVPGAPDKLI

d_call: TRDD3
v_call: TRDV2
cdr3_aa: ACDFLLGDTGEYTDKLI

d_call: TRDD3
v_call: TRDV1
cdr3_aa: ALGERLWWGIEFGSPDKLI

d_call: TRDD3
v_call: TRDV2
cdr3_aa: ACDSVGGSSYTDKLI

d_call: TRDD3
v_call: TRDV2
cdr3_aa: ACDTGGHWGTMLSWDTRQMF

d_call: -
v_call: TRDV3
cdr3_aa: AFIPHPETDTDKLI

d_call: TRDD3
v_call: TRDV1
cdr3_aa: ALGTSPKLGDTGRNTDKLI

d_call: -
v_call: TRDV1
cdr3_aa: ALGENSKEAGTDKLI

d_call: TRDD3
v_call: TRDV3
cdr3_aa: AFRVLGVPYTDKLI

d_call: -
v_call: TRDV1
cdr3_aa: ALGEPPRPSLPHQGWGSSKLI

d_call: TRDD3
v_call: TRDV1
cdr3_aa: ALGEDFPAGGYFRDKLI

d_call: TRDD3
v_call: TRDV1
cdr3_aa: ALYPTPPLGDKGFFGTDKLI

d_call: TRDD3
v_call: TRDV2
cdr3_aa: ACEGYPYTDKLI

d_call: TRDD3
v_call: TRDV1
cdr3_aa: ALGGPTYGLGDLWSKLI

d_call: -
v_call: TRDV1
cdr3_aa: ALGTSSPPRTDYTDKLI

d_call: TRDD3
v_call: TRDV2
cdr3_aa: ACAHWGIDTDKLI